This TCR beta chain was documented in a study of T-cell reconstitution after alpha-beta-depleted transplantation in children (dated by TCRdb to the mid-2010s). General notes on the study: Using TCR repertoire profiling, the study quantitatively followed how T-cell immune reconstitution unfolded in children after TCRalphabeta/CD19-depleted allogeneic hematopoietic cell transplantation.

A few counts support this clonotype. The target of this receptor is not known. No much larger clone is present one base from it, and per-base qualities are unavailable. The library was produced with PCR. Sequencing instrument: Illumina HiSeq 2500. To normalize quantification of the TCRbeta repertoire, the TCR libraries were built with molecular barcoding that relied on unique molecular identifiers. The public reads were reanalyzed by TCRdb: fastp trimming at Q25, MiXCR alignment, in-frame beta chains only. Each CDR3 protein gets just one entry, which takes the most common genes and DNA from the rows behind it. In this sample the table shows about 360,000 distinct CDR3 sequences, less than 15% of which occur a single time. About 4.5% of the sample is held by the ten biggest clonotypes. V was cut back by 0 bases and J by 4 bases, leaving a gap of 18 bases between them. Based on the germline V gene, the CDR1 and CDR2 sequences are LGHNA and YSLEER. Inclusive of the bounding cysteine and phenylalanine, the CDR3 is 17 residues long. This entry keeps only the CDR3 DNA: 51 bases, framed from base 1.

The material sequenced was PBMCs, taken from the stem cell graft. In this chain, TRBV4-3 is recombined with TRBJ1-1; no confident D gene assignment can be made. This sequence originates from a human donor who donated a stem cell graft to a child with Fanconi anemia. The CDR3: CASSQESVSGVPTEAFF. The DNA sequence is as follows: TGCGCCAGCAGCCAAGAATCCGTTTCGGGTGTCCCCACTGAAGCTTTCTTT.